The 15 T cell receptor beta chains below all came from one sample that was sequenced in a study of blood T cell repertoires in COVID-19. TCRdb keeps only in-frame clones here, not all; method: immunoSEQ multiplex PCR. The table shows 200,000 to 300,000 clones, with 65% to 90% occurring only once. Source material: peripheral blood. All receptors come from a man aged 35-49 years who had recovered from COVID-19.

CDR3 sequence (DNA): TGTGCCAGCTCACCATCTAGCGGGGCAAGCACAGATACGCAGTATTTT. Translation: CASSPSSGASTDTQYF. The chain carries TRBV18 and TRBJ2-3; 9 nucleotides agree with TRBD2. V gave up 2 bases and J gave up 0 bases; unmatched junction bases: 3. The CDR3 totals 16 residues. Looked up from germline, CDR1 is KGHSH and CDR2 is LQKENI. The complete variable domain, with remaining parts taken from reference TRBV18 and TRBJ2-3, reads NAGVMQNPRHLVRRRGQEARLRCSPMKGHSHVYWYRQLPEEGLKFMVYLQKENIIDESGMPKERFSAEFPKEGPSILRIQQVVRGDSAAYFCASSPSSGASTDTQYFGPGTRLTVL.

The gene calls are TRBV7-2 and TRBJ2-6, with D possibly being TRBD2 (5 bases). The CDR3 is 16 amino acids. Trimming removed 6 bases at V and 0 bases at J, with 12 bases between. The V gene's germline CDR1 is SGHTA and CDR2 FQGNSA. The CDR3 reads CASSLSRGSGANVLTF. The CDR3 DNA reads TGTGCCAGCAGTTTAAGTCGGGGCTCTGGGGCCAACGTCCTGACTTTC.

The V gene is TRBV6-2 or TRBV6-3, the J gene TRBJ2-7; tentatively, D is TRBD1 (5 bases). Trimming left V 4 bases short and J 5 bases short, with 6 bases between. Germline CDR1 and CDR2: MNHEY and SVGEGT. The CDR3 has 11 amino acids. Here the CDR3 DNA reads TGTGCCAGCAGTTCCAGGGACGAGCAGTACTTC. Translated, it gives CASSSRDEQYF.

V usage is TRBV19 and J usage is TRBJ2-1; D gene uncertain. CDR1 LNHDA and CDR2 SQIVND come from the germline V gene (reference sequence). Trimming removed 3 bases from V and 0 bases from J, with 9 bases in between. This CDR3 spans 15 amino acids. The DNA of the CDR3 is TGTGCCAGTAGTATTCTGCCCAGCTCCTACAATGAGCAGTTCTTC. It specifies CASSILPSSYNEQFF. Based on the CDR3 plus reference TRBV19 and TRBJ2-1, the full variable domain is DGGITQSPKYLFRKEGQNVTLSCEQNLNHDAMYWYRQDPGQGLRLIYYSQIVNDFQKGDIAEGYSVSREKKESFPLTVTSAQKNPTAFYLCASSILPSSYNEQFFGPGTRLTVL.

This chain's CDR3 is CASNLLAGGAETQYF. For the CDR3, the DNA is TGTGCCAGCAACCTACTAGCGGGGGGTGCAGAGACCCAGTACTTC. The rearrangement uses TRBV2 and TRBJ2-5, with 12 bases identical to TRBD2. Germline CDR1 reads SNHLY; CDR2 reads FYNNEI. The V segment lost 7 bases and the J segment 4 bases; nucleotides outside the gene matches: 7. This CDR3 contains 15 residues.

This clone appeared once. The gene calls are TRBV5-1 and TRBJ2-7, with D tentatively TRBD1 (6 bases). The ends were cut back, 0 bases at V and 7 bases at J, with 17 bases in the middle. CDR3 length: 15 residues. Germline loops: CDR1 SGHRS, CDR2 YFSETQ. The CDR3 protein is CASSLDPGQQTEQYF. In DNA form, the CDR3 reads TGCGCCAGCAGCTTGGACCCAGGACAGCAGACTGAGCAGTACTTC.

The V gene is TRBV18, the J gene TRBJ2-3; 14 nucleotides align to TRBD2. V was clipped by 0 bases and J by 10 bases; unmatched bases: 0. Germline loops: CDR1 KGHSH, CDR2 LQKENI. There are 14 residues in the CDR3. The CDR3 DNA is TGTGCCAGCTCACCACCGACTAGCGGGAGGGCGCAGTATTTT. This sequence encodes CASSPPTSGRAQYF.

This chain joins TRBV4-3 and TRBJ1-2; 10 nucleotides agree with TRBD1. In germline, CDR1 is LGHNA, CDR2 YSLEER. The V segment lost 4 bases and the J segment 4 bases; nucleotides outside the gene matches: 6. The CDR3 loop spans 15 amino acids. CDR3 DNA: TGCGCCAGCAGCCCAGACAGGGGGCGGGGCTATGGCTACACCTTC. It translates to CASSPDRGRGYGYTF.

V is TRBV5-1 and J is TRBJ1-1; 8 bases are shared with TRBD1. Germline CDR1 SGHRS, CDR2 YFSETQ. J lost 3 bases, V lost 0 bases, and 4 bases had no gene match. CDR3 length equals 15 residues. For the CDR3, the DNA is TGCGCCAGCAGCTTGGAGACAGGGGCCTACACTGAAGCTTTCTTT. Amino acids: CASSLETGAYTEAFF.

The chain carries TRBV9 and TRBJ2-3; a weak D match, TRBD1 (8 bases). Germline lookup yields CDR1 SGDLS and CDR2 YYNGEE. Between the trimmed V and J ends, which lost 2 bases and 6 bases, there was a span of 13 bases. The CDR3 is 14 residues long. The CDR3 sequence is CASSVSQGGDTQYF. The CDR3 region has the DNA TGTGCCAGCAGCGTCTCACAGGGGGGGGATACGCAGTATTTT.

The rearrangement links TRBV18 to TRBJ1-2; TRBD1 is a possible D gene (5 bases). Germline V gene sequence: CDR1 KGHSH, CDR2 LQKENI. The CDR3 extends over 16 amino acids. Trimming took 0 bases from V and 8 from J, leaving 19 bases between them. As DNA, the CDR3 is TGTGCCAGCTCACCACCGGTCGGGCAGGGAGGTAGGGGCTACACCTTC. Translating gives CASSPPVGQGGRGYTF.

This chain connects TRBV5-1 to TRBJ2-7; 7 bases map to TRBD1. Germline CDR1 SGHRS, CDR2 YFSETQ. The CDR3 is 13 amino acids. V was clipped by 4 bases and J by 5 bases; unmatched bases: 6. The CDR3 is CASSPTGVNEQYF. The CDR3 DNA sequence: TGCGCCAGCAGCCCTACAGGGGTAAACGAGCAGTACTTC.

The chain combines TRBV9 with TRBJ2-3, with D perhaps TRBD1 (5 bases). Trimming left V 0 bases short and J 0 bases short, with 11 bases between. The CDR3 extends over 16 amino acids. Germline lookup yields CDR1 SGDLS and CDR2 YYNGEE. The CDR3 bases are TGTGCCAGCAGCGTAGGGGGCGCGGCTAGCACAGATACGCAGTATTTT. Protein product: CASSVGGAASTDTQYF. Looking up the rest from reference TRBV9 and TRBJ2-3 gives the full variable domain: DSGVTQTPKHLITATGQRVTLRCSPRSGDLSVYWYQQSLDQGLQFLIQYYNGEERAKGNILERFSAQQFPDLHSELNLSSLELGDSALYFCASSVGGAASTDTQYFGPGTRLTVL.

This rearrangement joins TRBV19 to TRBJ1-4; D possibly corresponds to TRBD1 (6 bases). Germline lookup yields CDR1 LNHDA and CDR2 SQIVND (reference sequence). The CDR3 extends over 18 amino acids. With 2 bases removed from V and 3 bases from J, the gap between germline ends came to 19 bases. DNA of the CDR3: TGTGCCAGTAGTATATTAGCGTCGTTGGACAGCTCTAATGAAAAACTGTTTTTT. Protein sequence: CASSILASLDSSNEKLFF.

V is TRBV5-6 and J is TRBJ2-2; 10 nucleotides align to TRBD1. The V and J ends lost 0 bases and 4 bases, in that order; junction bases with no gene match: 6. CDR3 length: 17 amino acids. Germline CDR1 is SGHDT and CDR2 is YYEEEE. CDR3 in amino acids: CASSLGGTGVPTGELFF. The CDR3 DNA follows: TGTGCCAGCAGCTTGGGCGGGACAGGGGTACCCACCGGGGAGCTGTTTTTT.